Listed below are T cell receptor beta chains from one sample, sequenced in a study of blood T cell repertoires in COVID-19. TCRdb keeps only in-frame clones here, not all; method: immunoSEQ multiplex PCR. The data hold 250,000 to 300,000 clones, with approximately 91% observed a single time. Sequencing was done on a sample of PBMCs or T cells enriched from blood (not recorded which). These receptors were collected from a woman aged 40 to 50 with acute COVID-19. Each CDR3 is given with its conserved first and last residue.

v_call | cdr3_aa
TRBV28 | CASSFRAGTQYF
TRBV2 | CASRPGHNLGQPQHF
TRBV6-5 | CASSAGTGLFSPLHF
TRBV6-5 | CASSSDRSTNEKLFF
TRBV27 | CASSFHGQGTYNEQFF
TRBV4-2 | CASSSSEGSYGYTF
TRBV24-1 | CATQGLDRNNEQFF
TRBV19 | CASSFQGPNYGYTF
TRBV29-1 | CSAGGQGPTYEQYF
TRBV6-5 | CASTGEGGVDEQFF
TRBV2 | CASLQGSYNEQYF
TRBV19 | CASSIRRTEGNQPQHF
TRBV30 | CAVGRETQYF
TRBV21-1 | CASSRVSGERRADRTYEQYF
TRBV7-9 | CASSAGQGWNQPQHF
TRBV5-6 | CASSQPRTARGEAKNIQYF
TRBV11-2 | CASSSSEGAILAYNSPLHF
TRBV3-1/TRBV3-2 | CASSQAAAEGEQYF
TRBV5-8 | CASSFEGASTGELFF
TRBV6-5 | CASSSAGTGQYEQYF
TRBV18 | CASSRELGGNIQYF
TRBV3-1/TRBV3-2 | CAAGHGSGYTF
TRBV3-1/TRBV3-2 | CASSQRGGYEQYF
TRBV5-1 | CASSLGANNSPLHF
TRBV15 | CATSRDLPGAAEAFF
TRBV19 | CASSMDISRPQHF
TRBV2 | CASSGSLQDTQYF
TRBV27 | CASTRTGDSPLHF
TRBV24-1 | CATSSGTGFGYTF
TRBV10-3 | CATLRTLLAGGLGEQFF
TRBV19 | CASSIQGNTEAFF
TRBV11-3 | CASSSPGWERGLGQETQYF
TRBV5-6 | CASSIWTAYEQYF
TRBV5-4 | CASSVRQGREETQYF
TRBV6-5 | CASSYSATGRYEQYF
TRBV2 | CASSPSGGATETQYF
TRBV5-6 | CASSLARPVSYEQYF
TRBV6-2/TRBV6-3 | CASSLDSFRSPLHF
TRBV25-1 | CASSSATSGRGETQYF
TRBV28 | CASSDPSGETQYF
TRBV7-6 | CASSFPGGSQETQYF
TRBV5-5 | CASSLAAGFWNTIYF
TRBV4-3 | CASSPRFGGTSPGELFF
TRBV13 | CASSPRQESTDTQYF
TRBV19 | CASSTRDSYGYTF
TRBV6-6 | CASSSGTGAPNYGYTF
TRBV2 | CASKGTGTGGYTF
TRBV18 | CASSTGTGADTQYF
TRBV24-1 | CATSDPTYSDTQYF
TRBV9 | CASSLQAGGFYEQYF
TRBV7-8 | CASSLGGGEQYF